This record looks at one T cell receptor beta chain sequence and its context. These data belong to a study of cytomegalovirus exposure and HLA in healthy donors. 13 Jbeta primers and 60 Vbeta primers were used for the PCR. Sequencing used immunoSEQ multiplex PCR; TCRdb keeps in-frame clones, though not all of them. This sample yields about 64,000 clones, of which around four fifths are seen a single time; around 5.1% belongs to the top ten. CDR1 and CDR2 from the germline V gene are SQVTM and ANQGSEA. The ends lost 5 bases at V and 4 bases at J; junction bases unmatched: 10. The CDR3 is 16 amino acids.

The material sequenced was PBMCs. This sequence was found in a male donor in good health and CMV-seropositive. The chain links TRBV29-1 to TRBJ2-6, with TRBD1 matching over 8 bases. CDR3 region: CSVLGQGLHGANVLTF. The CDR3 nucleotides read TGCAGCGTTCTAGGACAGGGCCTCCACGGGGCCAACGTCCTGACTTTC.